This T cell receptor (beta chain) is from a study of vaccination and CD4 T cells after COVID-19. Study summary: Those taking part got two shots of either the BNT162b2 or the mRNA-1273 vaccine.

An Oncomine TCR Beta short-read assay was used to sequence the DNA from cultured CD4+ T cells. TCRdb reprocessed the PCR reads with MiXCR, giving one entry per CDR3 protein. Counted here are more than 20,000 distinct CDR3 sequences, roughly 39% occurring once; the ten biggest clones make up approximately 7.6%. Notes on this clonotype: What it binds is not known.

General observations from the study: Convalescent patients displayed a median 86.3% of reactive clones emerging only post-vaccination.

In germline, CDR1 is MNHNS, CDR2 SASEGT. Trimming stripped 5 bases from V and 7 bases from J, with 14 bases between. This CDR3 region has 13 residues. Treatment specified: roughly 11-day PBMC culture with coronavirus spike peptide pools or control peptides (ViraFEST assay). V and J are TRBV6-1 and TRBJ1-2, with a weak D call TRBD1 (5 bases). Sample: CD4+ T cells from blood, cultured in vitro. This TCR was recovered from a human donor who had recovered from COVID-19. The CDR3 region has the DNA TGTGCCAGCAGTCCACAGGTTCCCCCTGGCTACACCTTC. It translates to CASSPQVPPGYTF.